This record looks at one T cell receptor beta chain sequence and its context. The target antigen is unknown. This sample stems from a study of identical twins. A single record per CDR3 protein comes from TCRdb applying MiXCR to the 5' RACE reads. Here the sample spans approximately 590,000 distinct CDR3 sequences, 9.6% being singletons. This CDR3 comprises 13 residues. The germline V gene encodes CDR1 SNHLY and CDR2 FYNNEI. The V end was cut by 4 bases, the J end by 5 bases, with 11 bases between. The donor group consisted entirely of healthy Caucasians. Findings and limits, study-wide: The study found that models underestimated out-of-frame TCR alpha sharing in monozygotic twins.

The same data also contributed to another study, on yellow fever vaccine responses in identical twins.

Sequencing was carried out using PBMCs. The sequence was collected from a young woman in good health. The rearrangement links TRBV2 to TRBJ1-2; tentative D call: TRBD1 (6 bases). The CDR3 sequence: CASSVDRLYGYTF. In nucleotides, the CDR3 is TGTGCCAGCAGTGTTGACAGGCTGTATGGCTACACCTTC.